This TCR beta chain was profiled in a study of blood T cell repertoires in COVID-19. Sequenced by immunoSEQ multiplex PCR; TCRdb stores in-frame clones only, minus some. The data show some 270,000 clones, around 92% seen once. The origin of this receptor is a woman aged 60-75 years who had recovered from COVID-19. What was sequenced was PBMCs or T cells enriched from blood (not recorded which).

The CDR3 sequence: CASSIVTIMTQDNSPLHF. The CDR3, as DNA: TGTGCCAGTAGTATAGTAACCATCATGACACAGGATAATTCACCCCTCCACTTT. The chain uses TRBV19 and TRBJ1-6; perhaps TRBD1 as D (5 bases). There are 18 residues in the CDR3. V lost 1 base, J lost 5 bases, and 18 bases lay in between. Germline loops: CDR1 LNHDA, CDR2 SQIVND (reference sequence).